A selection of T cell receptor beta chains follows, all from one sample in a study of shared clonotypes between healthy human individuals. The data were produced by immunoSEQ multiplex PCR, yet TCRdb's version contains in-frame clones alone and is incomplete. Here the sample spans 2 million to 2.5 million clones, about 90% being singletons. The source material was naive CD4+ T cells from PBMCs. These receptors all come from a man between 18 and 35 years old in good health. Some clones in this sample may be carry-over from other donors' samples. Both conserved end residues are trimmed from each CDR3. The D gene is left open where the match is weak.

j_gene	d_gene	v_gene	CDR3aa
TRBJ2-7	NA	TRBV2	ASTLEGNEQY
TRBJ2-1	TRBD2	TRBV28	ASSSSSGRVWNEQF
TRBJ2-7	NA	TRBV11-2	ASSLDAGGGRYEQY
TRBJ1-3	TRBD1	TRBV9	ASSDRDRVISGNTIY
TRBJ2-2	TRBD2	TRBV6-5	ATKRENTGELF
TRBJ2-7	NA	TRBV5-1	ASSNRDGIVRSSYEQY
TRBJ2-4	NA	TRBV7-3	ASSPLNLH
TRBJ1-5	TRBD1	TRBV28	ASRTGAYSNQPQH
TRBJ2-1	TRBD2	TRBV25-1	ASSEWEGINEQF
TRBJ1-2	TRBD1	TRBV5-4	ASSFLGGGERSGYT
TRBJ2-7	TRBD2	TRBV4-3	ASSQTIAGLDEQY
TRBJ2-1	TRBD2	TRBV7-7	ASSLEPGGRAYNEQF
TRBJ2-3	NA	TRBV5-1	ASSLGLRLADTQY
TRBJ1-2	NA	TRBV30	ASDRVYGYT
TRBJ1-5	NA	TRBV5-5	ASSSGGANQPQH
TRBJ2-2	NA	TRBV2	ASAPDSYTGELF
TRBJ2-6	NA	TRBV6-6	ASSYISGANVLT
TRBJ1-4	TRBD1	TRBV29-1	SVGRQGEKLF
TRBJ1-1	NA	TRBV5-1	ASSHPLDRNTEAF
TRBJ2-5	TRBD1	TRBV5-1	ASSSLGQGYQETQY
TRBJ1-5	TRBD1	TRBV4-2	ASSQDETGGRQPQH
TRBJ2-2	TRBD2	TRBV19	ASSGKLAGGTGELF
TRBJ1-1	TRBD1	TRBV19	ASIRKGATEAF
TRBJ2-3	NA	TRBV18	ASSPIGGRTDTQY
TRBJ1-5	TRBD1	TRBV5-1	ASSLDRGGQPQH
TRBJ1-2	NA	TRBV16	ASSQGAVNGYT
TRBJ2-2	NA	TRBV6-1	ASSDPGGELF
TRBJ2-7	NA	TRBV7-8	ASSSTSLGRGEQY
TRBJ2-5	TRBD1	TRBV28	ATLPGTGLQETQY
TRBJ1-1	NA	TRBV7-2	ASSLTRTYTEAF
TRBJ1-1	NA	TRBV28	ASSLSRDLMNTEAF
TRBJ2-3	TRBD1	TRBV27	ASRAVNRGTDTQY
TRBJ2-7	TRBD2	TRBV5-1	ASSGTSGLYEQY
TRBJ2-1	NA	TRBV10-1	ASSEMEGRINEQF
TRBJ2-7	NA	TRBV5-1	ASSSGPASYEQY
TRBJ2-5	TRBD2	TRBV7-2	ASSNPSGRASFGETQY
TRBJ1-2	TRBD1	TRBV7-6	ASSPGTGVSGYT
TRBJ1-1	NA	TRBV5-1	ASSLSSTEAF
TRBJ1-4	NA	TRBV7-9	ASQLGSTNEKLF
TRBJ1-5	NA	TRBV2	ASGRLGQPQH
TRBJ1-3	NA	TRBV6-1	ASSEGGGNTIY
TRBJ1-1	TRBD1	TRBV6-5	ASIDRVKNTEAF
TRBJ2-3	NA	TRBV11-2	ASRGLSTDTQY
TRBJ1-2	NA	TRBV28	ASSLRVLRGYT
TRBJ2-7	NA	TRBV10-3	AISEFSGSAGGEQY
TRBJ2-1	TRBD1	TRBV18	ASSQIQAGQGKDNEQF
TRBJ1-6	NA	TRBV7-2	ASSFWGGYSPLH
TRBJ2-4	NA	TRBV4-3	ASSQDLLGGIQY
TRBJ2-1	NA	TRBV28	ASSPGRAFSYNEQF
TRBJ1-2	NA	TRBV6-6	ASSSNQGADYGYT
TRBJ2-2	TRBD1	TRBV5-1	ASSLDEGATTGELF
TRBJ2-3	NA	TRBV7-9	ASSLALAADTQY
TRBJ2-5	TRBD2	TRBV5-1	ASSPGMGGGQETQY
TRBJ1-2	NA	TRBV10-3	AISVTTANYGYT
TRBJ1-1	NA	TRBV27	ASSFWGPGEAF